What follows are 2 T cell receptor beta chains derived from one specimen sequenced in a study of blood T cell repertoires in COVID-19. TCRdb's copy holds only in-frame clones and misses some; the assay was immunoSEQ multiplex PCR. The table includes some 700,000 clones, around 89% detected once. The sequenced material came from peripheral blood. The source of these receptors is a woman aged 18-29 years with acute or convalescent COVID-19.

The J gene is TRBJ1-2, the V gene TRBV18; possibly TRBD1 for D (6 bases). This CDR3 has 15 amino acids. V shed 6 bases and J shed 3 bases, with 17 bases lying between them. Germline values: CDR1 KGHSH, CDR2 LQKENI. The CDR3 DNA follows: TGTGCCAGCTCCCCCAACCGGGGACAAGACTATGGCTACACCTTC. Its protein product is CASSPNRGQDYGYTF. The full variable domain, rest sourced from reference TRBV18 and TRBJ1-2, is NAGVMQNPRHLVRRRGQEARLRCSPMKGHSHVYWYRQLPEEGLKFMVYLQKENIIDESGMPKERFSAEFPKEGPSILRIQQVVRGDSAAYFCASSPNRGQDYGYTFGSGTRLTVV.

The V call is TRBV6-2 or TRBV6-3, the J call TRBJ2-5, with 7 bases fitting TRBD2. From germline, CDR1 is MNHEY and CDR2 SVGEGT. Trimming at V came to 2 bases and at J to 5 bases, leaving 8 bases not matched to a gene. The length of the CDR3 is 15 residues. In DNA, the CDR3 is TGTGCCAGCAGTTACGGGGGACCCGGGGGGGAGACCCAGTACTTC. Protein product: CASSYGGPGGETQYF.